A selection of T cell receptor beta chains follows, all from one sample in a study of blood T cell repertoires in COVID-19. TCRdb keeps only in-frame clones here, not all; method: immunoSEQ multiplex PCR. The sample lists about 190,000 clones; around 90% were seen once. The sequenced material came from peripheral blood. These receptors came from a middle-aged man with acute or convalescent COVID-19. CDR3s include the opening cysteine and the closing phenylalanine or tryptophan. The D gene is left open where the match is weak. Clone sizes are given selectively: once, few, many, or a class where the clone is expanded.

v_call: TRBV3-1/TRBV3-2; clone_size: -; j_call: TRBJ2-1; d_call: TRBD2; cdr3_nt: TGTGCCAGCAGCCAAATAGCGGGGGGGACTCTGAATGAGCAGTTCTTC; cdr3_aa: CASSQIAGGTLNEQFF
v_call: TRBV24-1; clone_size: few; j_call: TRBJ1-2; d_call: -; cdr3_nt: TGTGCCACCAGCTCGGGGCCGGGGGGTGGCTACACCTTC; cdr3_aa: CATSSGPGGGYTF
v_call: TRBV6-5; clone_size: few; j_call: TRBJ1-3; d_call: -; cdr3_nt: TGTGCCAGCAGTTTACAGTATAAAGGGGCTGGAAACACCATATATTTT; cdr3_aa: CASSLQYKGAGNTIYF
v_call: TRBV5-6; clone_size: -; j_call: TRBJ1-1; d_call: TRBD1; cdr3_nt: TGTGCCAGCAGCTTGGGACGGGGGACAGGGCGGAACACTGAAGCTTTCTTT; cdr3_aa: CASSLGRGTGRNTEAFF
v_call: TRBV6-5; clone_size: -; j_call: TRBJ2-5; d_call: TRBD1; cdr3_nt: TGTGCCAGCGCGGTGACAGGGGTTCAAGAGACCCAGTACTTC; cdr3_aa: CASAVTGVQETQYF
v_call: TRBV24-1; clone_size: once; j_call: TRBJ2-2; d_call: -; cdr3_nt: TGTGCCACCAGTGCCGGGGACACCGGGGAGCTGTTTTTT; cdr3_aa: CATSAGDTGELFF
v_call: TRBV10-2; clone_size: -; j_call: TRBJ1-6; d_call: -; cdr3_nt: TGCGCCAGCAGTGGGACCATCGGGGATTCACCCCTCCACTTT; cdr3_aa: CASSGTIGDSPLHF
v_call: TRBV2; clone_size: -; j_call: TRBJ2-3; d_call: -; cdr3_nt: TGTGCCAGCGGGAGGGATACGCAGTATTTT; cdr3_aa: CASGRDTQYF
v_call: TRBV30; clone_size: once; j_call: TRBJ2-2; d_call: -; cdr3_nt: TGTGCCTGGCTCCAGGGCTTAGCGAACACCGGGGAGCTGTTTTTT; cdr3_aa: CAWLQGLANTGELFF
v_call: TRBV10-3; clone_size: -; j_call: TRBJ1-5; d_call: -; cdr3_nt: TGTGCCATCAGTGAGTCTTTAAGCAGGGGCAGCAATCAGCCCCAGCATTTT; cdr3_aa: CAISESLSRGSNQPQHF
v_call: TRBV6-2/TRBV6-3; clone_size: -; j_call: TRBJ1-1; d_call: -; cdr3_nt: TGTGCCAGCGGCCAAAGACAGGAGCTCCGGGCTTTCTTT; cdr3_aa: CASGQRQELRAFF
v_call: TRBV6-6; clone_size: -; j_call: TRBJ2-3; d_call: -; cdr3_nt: TGTGCCAGCACTATAACAGGCTACACAGATACGCAGTATTTT; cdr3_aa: CASTITGYTDTQYF
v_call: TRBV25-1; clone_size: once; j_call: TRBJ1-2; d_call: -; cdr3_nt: TGTGCCACTCTACCCCGGGGAATGGGCTATGGCTACACCTTC; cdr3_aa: CATLPRGMGYGYTF
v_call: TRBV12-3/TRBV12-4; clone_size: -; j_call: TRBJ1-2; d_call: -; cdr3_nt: TGTGCCAGCAGTCTACAGGGTTATGGCTACACCTTC; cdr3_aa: CASSLQGYGYTF
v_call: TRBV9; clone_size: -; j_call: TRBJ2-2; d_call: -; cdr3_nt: TGTGCCAGCAGGGCGACAGCGAACACCGGGGAGCTGTTTTTT; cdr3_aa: CASRATANTGELFF
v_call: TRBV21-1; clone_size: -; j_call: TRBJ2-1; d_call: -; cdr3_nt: TGTGCCAGCAGCAGTCAGAGCGGGGGGATTTACAATGAGCAGTTCTTC; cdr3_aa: CASSSQSGGIYNEQFF
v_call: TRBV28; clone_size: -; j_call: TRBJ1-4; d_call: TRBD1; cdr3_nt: TGTGCCAGCAGTTTAACTCTGACAGGGGAGGGTGAAAAACTGTTTTTT; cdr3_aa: CASSLTLTGEGEKLFF
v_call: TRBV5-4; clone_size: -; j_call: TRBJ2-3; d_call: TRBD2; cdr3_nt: TGTGCCAGCAGCTGGGGGACTAGCGGGGGGGCCAGCGGCACAGATACGCAGTATTTT; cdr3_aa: CASSWGTSGGASGTDTQYF
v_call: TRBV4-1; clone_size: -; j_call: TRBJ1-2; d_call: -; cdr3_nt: TGCGCCAGCAGCCAAGATCAACAAAGTATTAATGGCTACACCTTC; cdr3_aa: CASSQDQQSINGYTF
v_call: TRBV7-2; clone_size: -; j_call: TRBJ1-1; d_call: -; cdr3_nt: TGTGCCAGCAGCTTAGGGGTTGTGGTCGCGGTCGGTGAAGCTTTCTTT; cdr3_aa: CASSLGVVVAVGEAFF
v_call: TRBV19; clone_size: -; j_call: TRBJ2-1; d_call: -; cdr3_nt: TGTGCCAGTAGTATAGCCTCTAGCCGGTGGGGTAGGAATGAGCAGTTCTTC; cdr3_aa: CASSIASSRWGRNEQFF
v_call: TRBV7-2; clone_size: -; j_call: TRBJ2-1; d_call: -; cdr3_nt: TGTGCCAGCAGCTTAGTGCGGAGCTCCTACAATGAGCAGTTCTTC; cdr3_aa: CASSLVRSSYNEQFF
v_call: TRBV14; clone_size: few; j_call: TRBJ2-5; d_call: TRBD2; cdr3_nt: TGTGCCAGCAGCCCCGGGGGGGCCCCGGAGACCCAGTACTTC; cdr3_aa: CASSPGGAPETQYF
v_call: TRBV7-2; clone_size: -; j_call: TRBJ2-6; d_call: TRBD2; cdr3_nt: TGTGCCAGCAGCCGTCGCGTTGGACTAGCGGGTGGGGCCAACGTCCTGACTTTC; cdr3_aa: CASSRRVGLAGGANVLTF
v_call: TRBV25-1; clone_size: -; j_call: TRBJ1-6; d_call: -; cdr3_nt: TGTGCCAGCAGTCTACAGGGCGGTAATTCACCCCTCCACTTT; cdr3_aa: CASSLQGGNSPLHF
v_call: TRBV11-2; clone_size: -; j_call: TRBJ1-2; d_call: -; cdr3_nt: TGTGCCAGCAGCTTGGGACTGAACTATGGCTACACCTTC; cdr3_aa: CASSLGLNYGYTF
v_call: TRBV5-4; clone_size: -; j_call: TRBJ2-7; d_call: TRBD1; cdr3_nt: TGTGCCAGCAGCGGGAGACAGGGGGATTCTTACGAGCAGTACTTC; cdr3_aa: CASSGRQGDSYEQYF
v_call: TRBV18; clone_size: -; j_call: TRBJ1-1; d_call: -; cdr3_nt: TGTGCCAGCTCGCACTATGAAAGACTAGCCCCCGGAGCTTTCTTT; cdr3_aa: CASSHYERLAPGAFF
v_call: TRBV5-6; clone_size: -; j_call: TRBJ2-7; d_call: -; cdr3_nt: TGTGCCAGCAGCTTGGGACAGCCGATGGGGGAGCAGTACTTC; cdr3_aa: CASSLGQPMGEQYF
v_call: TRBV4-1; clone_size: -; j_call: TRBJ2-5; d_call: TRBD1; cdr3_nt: TGCGCCAGCAGCCAAACTGACAGGGGCAGGGGGCTGGAGACCCAGTACTTC; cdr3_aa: CASSQTDRGRGLETQYF
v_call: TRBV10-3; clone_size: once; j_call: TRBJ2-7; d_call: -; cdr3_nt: TGTGCCATCAGACAGGGTTCCTACGAGCAGTACTTC; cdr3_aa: CAIRQGSYEQYF
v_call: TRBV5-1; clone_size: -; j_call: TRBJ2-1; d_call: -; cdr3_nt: TGCGCCAGCAGCTTGGGGGCGTTTAATGAGCAGTTCTTC; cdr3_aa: CASSLGAFNEQFF
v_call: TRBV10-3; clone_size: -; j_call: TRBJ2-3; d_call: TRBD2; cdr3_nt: TGTGCCATCAGCGGACTAGCGGGGGCAATCACAGATACGCAGTATTTT; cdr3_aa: CAISGLAGAITDTQYF
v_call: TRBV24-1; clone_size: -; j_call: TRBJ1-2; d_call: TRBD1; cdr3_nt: TGTGCCACCAGTGAAAGGACAGGGAGTCCTAACTATGGCTACACCTTC; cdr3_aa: CATSERTGSPNYGYTF
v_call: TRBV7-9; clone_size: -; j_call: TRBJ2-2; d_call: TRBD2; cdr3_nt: TGTGCCAGCAGCCTAAGCGGGAGGGGCAGCACCGGGGAGCTGTTTTTT; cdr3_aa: CASSLSGRGSTGELFF
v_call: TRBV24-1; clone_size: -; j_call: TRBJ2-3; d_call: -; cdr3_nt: TGTGCCACCAGTGATGTGATAGCTGCAGATACGCAGTATTTT; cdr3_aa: CATSDVIAADTQYF
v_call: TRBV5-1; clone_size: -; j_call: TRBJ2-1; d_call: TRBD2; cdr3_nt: TGCGCCAGCAGCTCGTCTCTAGCGGGGTACTACAATGAGCAGTTCTTC; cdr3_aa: CASSSSLAGYYNEQFF
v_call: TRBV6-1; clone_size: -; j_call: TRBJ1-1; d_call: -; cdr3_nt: TGTGCCAGCAGTGAATGGGAGGGGGGCGCAAGGACTGAAGCTTTCTTT; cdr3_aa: CASSEWEGGARTEAFF
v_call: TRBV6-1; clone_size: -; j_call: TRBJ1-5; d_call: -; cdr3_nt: TGTGCCAGCAGTGAAAGGAGTCAGCCCCAGCATTTT; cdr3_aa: CASSERSQPQHF
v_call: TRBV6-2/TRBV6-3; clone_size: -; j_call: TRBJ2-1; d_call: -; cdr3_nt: TGTGCCAGCACCCCACAGAAGGGCCTCGGGGACAATGAGCAGTTCTTC; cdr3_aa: CASTPQKGLGDNEQFF
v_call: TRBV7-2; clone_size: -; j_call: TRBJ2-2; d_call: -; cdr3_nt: TGTGCCAGCAGCCCTGGGAGGACCGGGGAGCTGTTTTTT; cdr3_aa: CASSPGRTGELFF
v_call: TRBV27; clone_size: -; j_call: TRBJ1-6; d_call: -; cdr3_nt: TGTGCCAGCAGTTCCAATCCTAGCTATAATTCACCCCTCCACTTT; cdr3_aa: CASSSNPSYNSPLHF
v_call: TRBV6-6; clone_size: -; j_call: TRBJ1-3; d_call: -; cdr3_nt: TGTGCCAGCAGTTACCGCCTGGACAGCTCTGGAAACACCATATATTTT; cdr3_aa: CASSYRLDSSGNTIYF
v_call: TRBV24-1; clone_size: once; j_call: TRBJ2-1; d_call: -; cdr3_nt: TGTGCCACCAGTGATCCCAACAGCGGCGAGCAGTTCTTC; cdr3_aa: CATSDPNSGEQFF
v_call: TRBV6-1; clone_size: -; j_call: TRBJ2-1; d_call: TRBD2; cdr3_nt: TGTGCCAGCAGTGATGTACTAGCGGGGGCAAGCCCCCAGTTCTTC; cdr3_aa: CASSDVLAGASPQFF
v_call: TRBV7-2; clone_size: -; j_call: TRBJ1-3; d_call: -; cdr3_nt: TGTGCCAGCAGCCGGCCAGGGCGATCTGGAAACACCATATATTTT; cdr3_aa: CASSRPGRSGNTIYF
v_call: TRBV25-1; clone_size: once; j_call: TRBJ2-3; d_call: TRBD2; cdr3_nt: TGTGCCAGCAGTGAACTAGCGGGGGGGACAGATACGCAGTATTTT; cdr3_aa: CASSELAGGTDTQYF
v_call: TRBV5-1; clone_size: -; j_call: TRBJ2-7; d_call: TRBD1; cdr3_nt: TGCGCCAGCAGCCCGGAGGGGACAGGGGGCTACGAGCAGTACTTC; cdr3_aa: CASSPEGTGGYEQYF
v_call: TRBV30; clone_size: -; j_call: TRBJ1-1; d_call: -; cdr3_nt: TGTGCCTGGAGCTGGGGGAGGACTGAAGCTTTCTTT; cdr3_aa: CAWSWGRTEAFF
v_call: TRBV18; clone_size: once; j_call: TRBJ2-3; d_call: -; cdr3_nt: TGTGCCAGCTCTCCTATTTCAGATACGCAGTATTTT; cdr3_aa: CASSPISDTQYF
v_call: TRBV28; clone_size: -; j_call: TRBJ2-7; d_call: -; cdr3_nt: TGTGCCAGCAGTCTCGGTTCCTACGAGCAGTACTTC; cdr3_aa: CASSLGSYEQYF
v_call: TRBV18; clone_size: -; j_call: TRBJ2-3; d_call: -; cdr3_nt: TGTGCCAGCTCACCAAGGTCAGGGAGCACAGATACGCAGTATTTT; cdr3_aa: CASSPRSGSTDTQYF
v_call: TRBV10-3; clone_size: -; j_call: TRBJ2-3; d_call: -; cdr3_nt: TGTGCCATCAGACCAACAGGAGGGTGGACAGATACGCAGTATTTT; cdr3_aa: CAIRPTGGWTDTQYF
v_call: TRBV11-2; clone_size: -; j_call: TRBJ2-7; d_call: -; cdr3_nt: TGTGCCAGCAGCTTAAATTTGGACAGCTCCTACGAGCAGTACTTC; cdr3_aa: CASSLNLDSSYEQYF
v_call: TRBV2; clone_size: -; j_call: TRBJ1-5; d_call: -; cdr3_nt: TGTGCCAGCAGCTCACAGGGAGATAGCAATCAGCCCCAGCATTTT; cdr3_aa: CASSSQGDSNQPQHF
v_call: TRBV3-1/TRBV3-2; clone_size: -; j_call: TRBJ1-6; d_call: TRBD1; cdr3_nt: TGTGCCAGCAGCCAAAGGCTCGGGACAGTAAATTCACCCCTCCACTTT; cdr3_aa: CASSQRLGTVNSPLHF
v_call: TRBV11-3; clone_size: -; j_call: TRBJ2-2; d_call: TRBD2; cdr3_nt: TGTGCCAGCAGCTTAGGGCAGCGGGGGGCTGCGTCCGGGGAGCTGTTTTTT; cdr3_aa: CASSLGQRGAASGELFF
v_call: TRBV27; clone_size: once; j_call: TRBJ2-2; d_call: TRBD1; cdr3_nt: TGTGCCAGCAGTTCTCGGACAGGGGCGAGCGGGGAGCTGTTTTTT; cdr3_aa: CASSSRTGASGELFF
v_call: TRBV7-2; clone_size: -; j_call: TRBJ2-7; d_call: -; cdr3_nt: TGTGCCAGCAGCTTAGCGGGACCCGGACATAGGGGGACCCGTACTTACGAGCAGTACTTC; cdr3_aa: CASSLAGPGHRGTRTYEQYF
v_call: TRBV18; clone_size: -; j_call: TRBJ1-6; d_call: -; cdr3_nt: TGTGCCAGCTCACCACGCCGGGACAAGGATAATTCACCCCTCCACTTT; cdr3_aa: CASSPRRDKDNSPLHF